Listed below are T cell receptor beta chains from one sample, sequenced in a study of cytomegalovirus exposure and HLA in healthy donors. Assay used: immunoSEQ multiplex PCR; TCRdb lists only in-frame clones, some missing. The top ten clones hold about 1.7% of a sample with around 120,000 clones, approximately 84% of them seen once. The sample was PBMCs. The receptors shown here come from a woman aged 40 to 55 in good health and CMV-seronegative. Each CDR3 is given with its conserved first and last residue. Fields, in order: D gene, V gene, clone size, J gene, CDR3 protein, CDR3 DNA. D genes are given only for firm matches. Size is stated for part of the rows, as once, few or many counts, or as a class when the clone is expanded.

D: TRBD2
V: TRBV4-2
size: once
J: TRBJ2-2
CDR3: CASSHLAGGVNTGELFF
DNA: TGTGCCAGCAGCCATCTAGCGGGAGGGGTGAACACCGGGGAGCTGTTTTTT

D: NA
V: TRBV7-9
size: NA
J: TRBJ1-5
CDR3: CASSLGAGDSNQPQHF
DNA: TGTGCCAGCAGCTTAGGGGCAGGGGATAGCAATCAGCCCCAGCATTTT

D: TRBD1
V: TRBV5-4
size: once
J: TRBJ2-7
CDR3: CASSIDRGEQYF
DNA: TGTGCCAGTAGCATTGACAGGGGCGAGCAGTACTTC

D: TRBD1
V: TRBV5-1
size: few
J: TRBJ1-6
CDR3: CASSQGQGAGSPLHF
DNA: TGCGCCAGCAGCCAAGGTCAGGGGGCAGGTTCACCCCTCCACTTT

D: TRBD2
V: TRBV5-8
size: NA
J: TRBJ2-7
CDR3: CASSFISGGLSEQYF
DNA: TGTGCCAGCAGCTTCATTAGCGGGGGGTTGAGCGAGCAGTACTTC

D: NA
V: TRBV2
size: once
J: TRBJ2-5
CDR3: CASKLTTQETQYF
DNA: TGTGCCAGCAAACTGACAACCCAAGAGACCCAGTACTTC

D: NA
V: TRBV29-1
size: few
J: TRBJ2-7
CDR3: CSVGSLGGIGQQYF
DNA: TGCAGCGTAGGTTCCTTGGGGGGAATCGGCCAGCAGTACTTC

D: NA
V: TRBV28
size: NA
J: TRBJ2-7
CDR3: CASSFTGFSYEQYF
DNA: TGTGCCAGCAGTTTTACAGGGTTTAGCTACGAGCAGTACTTC

D: NA
V: TRBV11-2
size: NA
J: TRBJ1-1
CDR3: CASSPGRRVVNTEAFF
DNA: TGTGCCAGCAGCCCAGGGCGTAGGGTGGTGAACACTGAAGCTTTCTTT

D: TRBD1
V: TRBV15
size: NA
J: TRBJ2-5
CDR3: CATSRDPGQGAETQYF
DNA: TGTGCCACCAGCAGAGATCCGGGACAGGGGGCAGAGACCCAGTACTTC

D: NA
V: TRBV27
size: NA
J: TRBJ1-1
CDR3: CASSTTGTEAFF
DNA: TGTGCCAGCAGTACGACAGGAACTGAAGCTTTCTTT

D: TRBD1
V: TRBV29-1
size: NA
J: TRBJ2-4
CDR3: CSVEGAGTGNIQYF
DNA: TGCAGCGTTGAAGGGGCTGGGACAGGAAATATTCAGTACTTC

D: TRBD2
V: TRBV29-1
size: NA
J: TRBJ2-7
CDR3: CSVEISGPYSYEQYF
DNA: TGCAGCGTTGAGATTAGCGGGCCCTACTCCTACGAGCAGTACTTC

D: NA
V: TRBV11-2
size: NA
J: TRBJ1-2
CDR3: CASSLDLRYGYTF
DNA: TGTGCCAGCAGCTTAGATTTGCGTTATGGCTACACCTTC

D: TRBD2
V: TRBV2
size: NA
J: TRBJ2-3
CDR3: CASSTPGTSGGRGQYF
DNA: TGTGCCAGCAGCACTCCCGGGACTAGCGGGGGCCGGGGGCAGTATTTT

D: NA
V: TRBV7-2
size: NA
J: TRBJ2-7
CDR3: CASSTDSSAVYEQYF
DNA: TGTGCCAGCAGCACCGACTCATCCGCCGTTTACGAGCAGTACTTC

D: NA
V: TRBV27
size: once
J: TRBJ2-5
CDR3: CASSRVVQETQYF
DNA: TGTGCCAGCAGTCGGGTAGTACAAGAGACCCAGTACTTC

D: NA
V: TRBV7-2
size: NA
J: TRBJ2-1
CDR3: CASSLGVSHDEQFF
DNA: TGTGCCAGCAGCTTAGGAGTCTCCCACGATGAGCAGTTCTTC

D: NA
V: TRBV10-2
size: once
J: TRBJ2-2
CDR3: CASSEVLARGIGELFF
DNA: TGCGCCAGCAGTGAGGTACTAGCCCGGGGAATCGGGGAGCTGTTTTTT

D: NA
V: TRBV28
size: NA
J: TRBJ1-1
CDR3: CASTRVVMNTEAFF
DNA: TGTGCCAGCACGAGGGTCGTTATGAACACTGAAGCTTTCTTT

D: NA
V: TRBV6-6
size: few
J: TRBJ1-5
CDR3: CASSYRQYQPQHF
DNA: TGTGCCAGCAGTTACCGACAGTATCAGCCCCAGCATTTT

D: TRBD2
V: TRBV29-1
size: NA
J: TRBJ2-1
CDR3: CSVGGLAGLTRRFF
DNA: TGCAGCGTTGGGGGACTAGCGGGATTAACTCGAAGGTTCTTC

D: TRBD1
V: TRBV7-9
size: NA
J: TRBJ2-1
CDR3: CASSFTGGLYNEQFF
DNA: TGTGCCAGCAGCTTCACAGGGGGCCTCTACAATGAGCAGTTCTTC

D: NA
V: TRBV6-1
size: NA
J: TRBJ1-4
CDR3: CASSGQNNEKLFF
DNA: TGTGCCAGCAGTGGCCAGAACAATGAAAAACTGTTTTTT

D: TRBD1
V: TRBV5-1
size: few
J: TRBJ1-5
CDR3: CASSLDRGANQPQHF
DNA: TGCGCCAGCAGCTTGGACAGGGGAGCCAATCAGCCCCAGCATTTT

D: TRBD1
V: TRBV6-6
size: once
J: TRBJ2-3
CDR3: CASSYGTGLDTQYF
DNA: TGTGCCAGCAGTTACGGGACAGGGCTCGATACGCAGTATTTT

D: TRBD2
V: TRBV11-2
size: NA
J: TRBJ2-5
CDR3: CASSLASGGGRETQYF
DNA: TGTGCCAGCAGCTTAGCCTCGGGGGGAGGGAGAGAGACCCAGTACTTC

D: NA
V: TRBV27
size: once
J: TRBJ1-1
CDR3: CASSLGGNMNTEAFF
DNA: TGTGCCAGTAGCCTAGGCGGTAACATGAACACTGAAGCTTTCTTT

D: NA
V: TRBV30
size: NA
J: TRBJ1-5
CDR3: CAWSLTDSNQPQHF
DNA: TGTGCCTGGAGTCTGACAGATAGCAATCAGCCCCAGCATTTT

D: NA
V: TRBV6-1
size: NA
J: TRBJ1-4
CDR3: CASSASGTNEKLFF
DNA: TGTGCCAGCAGTGCATCAGGAACTAATGAAAAACTGTTTTTT

D: NA
V: TRBV20-1
size: NA
J: TRBJ2-3
CDR3: CSAAQAGTQYF
DNA: TGCAGTGCTGCTCAGGCGGGCACGCAGTATTTT

D: TRBD1
V: TRBV29-1
size: NA
J: TRBJ1-2
CDR3: CSVPHGQGTYYGYTF
DNA: TGCAGCGTTCCCCACGGACAGGGGACTTACTATGGCTACACCTTC

D: NA
V: TRBV5-1
size: NA
J: TRBJ1-4
CDR3: CASSLTPSGLGEKLFF
DNA: TGCGCCAGCAGCTTGACCCCCTCAGGTTTGGGTGAAAAACTGTTTTTT

D: NA
V: TRBV6-5
size: few
J: TRBJ1-6
CDR3: CASSYSGFTPLHF
DNA: TGTGCCAGCAGTTATTCGGGGTTTACACCCCTCCACTTT

D: TRBD1
V: TRBV7-8
size: NA
J: TRBJ1-2
CDR3: CASGGTGYGYTF
DNA: TGTGCCAGCGGAGGGACAGGGTATGGCTACACCTTC

D: NA
V: TRBV27
size: NA
J: TRBJ1-1
CDR3: CASSAYSAAGTEAFF
DNA: TGTGCCAGCAGTGCCTACAGTGCGGCGGGCACTGAAGCTTTCTTT

D: NA
V: TRBV15
size: NA
J: TRBJ1-2
CDR3: CATSRDGAEKFYGYTF
DNA: TGTGCCACCAGCAGAGATGGAGCAGAAAAATTCTATGGCTACACCTTC

D: TRBD1
V: TRBV6-6
size: NA
J: TRBJ1-3
CDR3: CASSSTGGSGNTIYF
DNA: TGTGCCAGCAGTTCTACAGGGGGCTCTGGAAACACCATATATTTT

D: TRBD1
V: TRBV5-1
size: once
J: TRBJ2-7
CDR3: CASSQTGTGSSYEQYF
DNA: TGCGCCAGCAGCCAAACCGGGACAGGCAGCTCCTACGAGCAGTACTTC

D: NA
V: TRBV10-2
size: NA
J: TRBJ1-3
CDR3: CASSEAPGQNTIYF
DNA: TGCGCCAGCAGTGAGGCCCCGGGTCAAAACACCATATATTTT

D: TRBD1
V: TRBV5-6
size: NA
J: TRBJ1-2
CDR3: CASSPIQGTGDGYTF
DNA: TGTGCCAGCAGCCCCATACAGGGGACAGGTGATGGCTACACCTTC

D: NA
V: TRBV4-2
size: NA
J: TRBJ2-5
CDR3: CASSPRLDSYQETQYF
DNA: TGTGCCAGCAGCCCCCGTTTAGACAGCTACCAAGAGACCCAGTACTTC

D: TRBD1
V: TRBV9
size: few
J: TRBJ1-2
CDR3: CASSPGTGGFFGYTF
DNA: TGTGCCAGCAGCCCCGGGACAGGGGGCTTTTTTGGCTACACCTTC

D: TRBD2
V: TRBV28
size: few
J: TRBJ2-1
CDR3: CASSRYTTLGLVHEQFF
DNA: TGTGCCAGCAGCCGATATACTACCTTAGGACTAGTCCATGAGCAGTTCTTC

D: TRBD2
V: TRBV13
size: few
J: TRBJ2-3
CDR3: CASSRGLAGVTSSTDTQYF
DNA: TGTGCCAGCAGCCGCGGACTAGCGGGGGTAACCTCTAGCACAGATACGCAGTATTTT